This T cell receptor (beta chain) is drawn from a study of OX40 agonist ivuxolimab in advanced cancers. Study context: Enrollees could have had prior anti-PD-1, anti-PD-L1 or anti-CTLA-4 therapy, which about 40% had received.

Blood specimens came from baseline, cycle 4 day 1, and cycle 7 day 1. Unmatched junction bases numbered 6, after V lost 4 bases and J lost 3 bases. Germline V gene sequence: CDR1 MNHEY, CDR2 SMNVEV (reference sequence). CDR3 size: 19 residues. Sequencing used immunoSEQ multiplex PCR; TCRdb keeps in-frame clones, though not all of them. This table holds 13,000 to 15,000 clones, about 89% found once. The chain recombines TRBV27 with TRBJ2-6, with TRBD2 identical over 16 bases. The TCR comes from an adult with an advanced solid tumor such as melanoma, head and neck, liver or kidney cancer. Specimen: CD4+ or CD8+ T cells sorted from blood, collected in a trial of the OX40 agonist ivuxolimab. The CDR3, as DNA: TGTGCCAGCAGTTCAAAGGGACTAGCGGGAGGGTTTGGGGCCAACGTCCTGACTTTC. It is translated as CASSSKGLAGGFGANVLTF.